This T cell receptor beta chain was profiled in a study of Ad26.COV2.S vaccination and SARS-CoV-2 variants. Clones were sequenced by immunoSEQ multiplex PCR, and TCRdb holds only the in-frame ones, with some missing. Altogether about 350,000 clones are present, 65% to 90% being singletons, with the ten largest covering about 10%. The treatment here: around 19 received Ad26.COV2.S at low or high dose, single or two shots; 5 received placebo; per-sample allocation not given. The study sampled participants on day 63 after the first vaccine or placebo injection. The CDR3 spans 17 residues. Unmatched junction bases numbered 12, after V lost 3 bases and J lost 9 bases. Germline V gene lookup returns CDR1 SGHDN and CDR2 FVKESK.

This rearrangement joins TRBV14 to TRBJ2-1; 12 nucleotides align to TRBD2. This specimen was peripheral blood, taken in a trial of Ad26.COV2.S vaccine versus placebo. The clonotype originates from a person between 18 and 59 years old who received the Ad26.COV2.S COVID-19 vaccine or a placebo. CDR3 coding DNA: TGTGCCAGCAGCCAGGCTACTAGCGGGAGGAGGAGAGGTGAGCAGTTCTTC. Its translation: CASSQATSGRRRGEQFF.